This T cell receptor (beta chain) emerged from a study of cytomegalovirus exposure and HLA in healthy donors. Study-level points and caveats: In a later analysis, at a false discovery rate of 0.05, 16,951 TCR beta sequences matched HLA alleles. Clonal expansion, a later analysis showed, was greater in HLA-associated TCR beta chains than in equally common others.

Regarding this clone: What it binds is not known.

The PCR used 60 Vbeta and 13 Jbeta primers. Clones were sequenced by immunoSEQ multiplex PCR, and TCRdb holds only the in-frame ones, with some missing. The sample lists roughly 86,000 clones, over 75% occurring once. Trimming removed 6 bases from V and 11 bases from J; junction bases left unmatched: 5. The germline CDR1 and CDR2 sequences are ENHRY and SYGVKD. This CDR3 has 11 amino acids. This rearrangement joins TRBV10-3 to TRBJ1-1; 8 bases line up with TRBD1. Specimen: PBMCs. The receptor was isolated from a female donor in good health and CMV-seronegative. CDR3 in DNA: TGTGCCATCAGAACGGACAGGGACGCTTTCTTT. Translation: CAIRTDRDAFF.